One sample yielded the 9 T cell receptor beta chains listed below, sequenced in a study of control samples from healthy donors and cancer patients. Method: immunoSEQ multiplex PCR; TCRdb's copy keeps in-frame clones and lacks some. Of roughly 150,000 clones listed, 75% to 90% are singletons. Sequenced material: blood. The source is a man younger than 45 in good health.

V gene TRBV19 combines with J gene TRBJ2-7, with D unresolved. Germline CDR1 reads LNHDA; CDR2 reads SQIVND (reference sequence). The V end lost 6 bases, the J end lost 5 bases, and 14 bases lay between the germline ends. The CDR3 has 13 residues. The chain's CDR3 is CASSEPDPDEQYF. In nucleotides, the CDR3 is TGTGCCAGTAGCGAGCCGGACCCCGACGAGCAGTACTTC.

As DNA, the CDR3 is TGTGCCAGCAGGAGCGGGGGCGAGACCCAGTACTTC. It translates to CASRSGGETQYF. This chain joins TRBV6-5 and TRBJ2-5; 8 positions match TRBD2. CDR1 and CDR2 (germline): MNHEY, SVGAGI. The CDR3 length is 12 residues. The ends lost 6 bases at V and 5 bases at J; junction bases unmatched: 2.

The chain couples TRBV10-3 to TRBJ2-1; no firm D call. The V gene lost 1 base and the J gene lost 8 bases, with 9 bases spanning the gap. This CDR3 is built from 13 residues. Germline V lookup: CDR1 ENHRY, CDR2 SYGVKD. The DNA for the CDR3 is TGTGCCATCAGTGAGTTGGGTTCCGATGAGCAGTTCTTC. Amino acid sequence: CAISELGSDEQFF.

The chain links TRBV7-2 to TRBJ1-5; D gene uncertain. The CDR3 length is 15 residues. Germline lookup yields CDR1 SGHTA and CDR2 FQGNSA. With 1 base removed from V and 3 bases from J, the gap between germline ends came to 10 bases. The CDR3 is CASSLVYGNNQPQHF. As DNA, the CDR3 is TGTGCCAGCAGCTTAGTTTACGGGAACAATCAGCCCCAGCATTTT.

V is TRBV15 and J is TRBJ1-6; D call uncertain. Germline-derived CDR1 and CDR2 are LNHNV and YYDKDF (reference sequence). V dropped 3 bases and J dropped 2 bases, with 2 bases sitting between them. The CDR3 length is 13 residues. CDR3 nucleotide sequence: TGTGCCACCAGCAGCCCCTATAATTCACCCCTCCACTTT. Residues: CATSSPYNSPLHF.

This clone has only one observation. The rearrangement joins TRBV7-9 to TRBJ1-1; D is undetermined. The V end was cut by 4 bases, the J end by 1 base, with 10 bases between. This CDR3 has 14 amino acids. Germline V gives CDR1 SEHNR, CDR2 FQNEAQ (reference sequence). The CDR3 DNA follows: TGTGCCAGCAGCTCTCCGCGAGAGAACACTGAAGCTTTCTTT. Protein sequence: CASSSPRENTEAFF.

The V and J genes are TRBV3-1 (or the pseudogene TRBV3-2) and TRBJ2-3; TRBD2 matches at 15 bases. The germline V gene has CDR1 LGHDT and CDR2 YNNKEL (reference sequence). This CDR3 is built from 16 residues. V was pared by 2 bases and J by 13 bases, with 10 bases of the junction left unmatched. The CDR3: CASSQYPGLAGGSEYF. CDR3 nucleotide sequence: TGTGCCAGCAGCCAATACCCAGGACTAGCGGGGGGGTCCGAGTATTTT.

This chain uses TRBV11-3 with TRBJ2-7; possibly TRBD1 or TRBD2 for D (5 bases each). V was clipped by 1 base and J by 9 bases, with 16 bases between them. Germline V lookup: CDR1 SGHNT, CDR2 YENEEA. This CDR3 is built from 14 residues. In DNA form, the CDR3 reads TGTGCCAGCAGCTTAGTTGGGACGGAACCGGGGCAGTACTTC. This codes for CASSLVGTEPGQYF. The full variable domain, in which reference TRBV11-3 and TRBJ2-7 provide the parts outside the CDR3, is EAGVVQSPRYKIIEKKQPVAFWCNPISGHNTLYWYLQNLGQGPELLIRYENEEAVDDSQLPKDRFSAERLKGVDSTLKIQPAELGDSAVYLCASSLVGTEPGQYFGPGTRLTVT.

About this clone: Mismatch with germline at one junction end may stem from a read error. This rearrangement joins TRBV2 to TRBJ2-7, with D unresolved. Germline loops: CDR1 SNHLY, CDR2 FYNNEI. The CDR3 loop spans 12 amino acids. The CDR3 bases are TGTGCCAGCAGTGAAGGAGGTCGTTTACCCAACTTC. This sequence encodes CASSEGGRLPNF. Using reference TRBV2 and TRBJ2-7 for the parts outside the CDR3, the full variable domain is EPEVTQTPSHQVTQMGQEVILRCVPISNHLYFYWYRQILGQKVEFLVSFYNNEISEKSEIFDDQFSVERPDGSNFTLKIRSTKLEDSAMYFCASSEGGRLPNFGPGTRLTVT.